The 25 T cell receptor beta chains presented below share a single source sample, sequenced in a study of shared clonotypes between healthy human individuals. Assay used: immunoSEQ multiplex PCR; TCRdb lists only in-frame clones, some missing. Altogether some 2.3 million clones are present, 85% to 95% being singletons, with the ten largest covering about 0.39%. Sequencing was done on a sample of naive CD4+ T cells from PBMCs. As to subset: CD45RA+ positively selected. These receptors were obtained from a man aged 18-30 years in good health. Some clones in this sample may be carry-over from other donors' samples.

The V call is TRBV6-1, the J call TRBJ2-5, with unresolved D. The length of the CDR3 is 12 residues. Germline loops: CDR1 MNHNS, CDR2 SASEGT. Trimming left V 7 bases short and J 4 bases short, with 10 bases between. The CDR3 DNA reads TGTGCCAGCAATCAGGCAGTAGAGACCCAGTACTTC. This translates into CASNQAVETQYF.

Regarding this clone: Distinct nucleotide sequences in the sample also encode this CDR3. The chain recombines TRBV9 with TRBJ1-2; 11 bases fit TRBD1. The germline V gene has CDR1 SGDLS and CDR2 YYNGEE. The CDR3 is 14 residues long. The ends lost 2 bases at V and 5 bases at J; junction bases unmatched: 2. In DNA, the CDR3 is TGTGCCAGCAGCGTTGGGGACAGGGGGTATGGCTACACCTTC. Translating it yields CASSVGDRGYGYTF.

V is TRBV7-2 and J is TRBJ2-1, with D possibly being TRBD2 (5 bases). Germline V gene lookup returns CDR1 SGHTA and CDR2 FQGNSA. CDR3 length: 15 amino acids. V lost 1 base to trimming and J lost 6 bases, with 13 bases between them. CDR3 DNA: TGTGCCAGCAGCTTAGTCGGACTGGGTGGCAATGAGCAGTTCTTC. Its protein product is CASSLVGLGGNEQFF. Filled out from reference TRBV7-2 and TRBJ2-1, the complete variable domain reads GAGVSQSPSNKVTEKGKDVELRCDPISGHTALYWYRQSLGQGLEFLIYFQGNSAPDKSGLPSDRFSAERTGGSVSTLTIQRTQQEDSAVYLCASSLVGLGGNEQFFGPGTRLTVL.

J is TRBJ1-5 and V is TRBV9; 7 bases agree with TRBD1. V gave up 2 bases and J gave up 1 base; unmatched junction bases: 12. Germline loops: CDR1 SGDLS, CDR2 YYNGEE. This CDR3 is built from 18 residues. The chain's CDR3 is CASSVETGLRYSNQPQHF. As DNA, the CDR3 is TGTGCCAGCAGCGTGGAGACAGGGCTCAGATACAGCAATCAGCCCCAGCATTTT.

This chain links TRBV19 with TRBJ1-5; TRBD1 is a possible D gene (5 bases). CDR1 and CDR2 (germline): LNHDA, SQIVND (reference sequence). The germline V and J ends were trimmed by 5 bases and 0 bases, with 14 bases remaining between them. The length of the CDR3 is 16 residues. CDR3 nucleotides: TGTGCCAGTAGTCCCCGGGGGACCTATAGCAATCAGCCCCAGCATTTT. As protein: CASSPRGTYSNQPQHF.

Of note for this clone: The sample carries other DNA sequences with the same CDR3. V is TRBV20-1 and J is TRBJ2-1; no reliable D call. Trimming removed 5 bases from V and 3 bases from J, with 2 bases in between. Germline V CDR1 and CDR2: DFQATT, SNEGSKA (reference sequence). This CDR3 is built from 10 residues. The CDR3 here is CSALYNEQFF. CDR3 bases: TGCAGTGCTCTCTACAATGAGCAGTTCTTC.

The chain carries TRBV10-1 and TRBJ1-3, with D unresolved. Germline CDR1 reads WNHNN; CDR2 reads SYGVQD (reference sequence). This CDR3 is 16 amino acids long. The V and J ends lost 0 bases and 0 bases respectively, with 9 bases between them. The DNA for the CDR3 is TGCGCCAGCAGTGAGTCGCCGGCGGTCTCTGGAAACACCATATATTTT. Residues: CASSESPAVSGNTIYF.

The rearrangement joins TRBV7-3 to TRBJ1-1, with 9 bases identical to TRBD1. After removal of 1 base from V and 0 bases from J, the junction contained 9 bases not matched to a gene. Germline V CDR1 and CDR2: SGHTA, FQGTGA. The CDR3 has 18 amino acids. The CDR3 protein is CASSLMILGQGLNTEAFF. CDR3 DNA: TGTGCCAGCAGCTTAATGATCTTGGGACAGGGACTGAACACTGAAGCTTTCTTT.

This chain uses TRBV30 with TRBJ1-5; TRBD1 matches 7 bases. CDR3 length: 14 amino acids. V gave up 4 bases and J gave up 6 bases; unmatched junction bases: 9. Germline V CDR1 and CDR2: GTSNPN, SVGIG (reference sequence). The CDR3 DNA is TGTGCCTGGACCACGACAGGGATGGGTCAGCCCCAGCATTTT. It encodes CAWTTTGMGQPQHF.

This rearrangement joins TRBV13 to TRBJ2-6; D call uncertain. The V gene's germline CDR1 is PRHDT and CDR2 FYEKMQ (reference sequence). There are 15 residues in the CDR3. Deletions cut 6 bases from V and 2 bases from J, with 11 bases between. The CDR3 here is CASSRRRPGANVLTF. The CDR3 nucleotides are TGTGCCAGCAGTCGCAGAAGGCCTGGGGCCAACGTCCTGACTTTC.

V usage is TRBV11-2 and J usage is TRBJ2-3, with a tentative D call TRBD1 (8 bases). This CDR3 is 15 amino acids long. V was trimmed by 5 bases and J by 2 bases, leaving 14 bases between them. Germline V lookup: CDR1 SGHAT, CDR2 FQNNGV. As DNA, the CDR3 is TGTGCCAGCAGCCCGACAGGGGACTACACAGATACGCAGTATTTT. Amino acids: CASSPTGDYTDTQYF.

V is TRBV27 and J is TRBJ2-7, with 11 positions matching TRBD2. In germline, CDR1 is MNHEY, CDR2 SMNVEV (reference sequence). The length of the CDR3 is 18 residues. Trimming took 3 bases from V and 0 from J; bases not matched to a gene: 10. CDR3 nucleotide sequence: TGTGCCAGCAGTTTTTTAGCGGGAGGGATTAAGGGCTCCTACGAGCAGTACTTC. Translating gives CASSFLAGGIKGSYEQYF.

This clone was observed a handful of times. The chain links TRBV7-3 to TRBJ1-5; D not resolved. Germline assignment: CDR1 SGHTA and CDR2 FQGTGA. Trimming removed 2 bases at V and 4 bases at J, with 6 bases between. The CDR3 extends over 13 amino acids. The CDR3 spells CASSLVRNQPQHF. In DNA form, the CDR3 reads TGTGCCAGCAGCTTAGTGAGGAATCAGCCCCAGCATTTT.

This chain uses TRBV28 with TRBJ2-7; unclear D gene. Between the trimmed V and J ends, which lost 6 bases and 1 base, there was a span of 13 bases. The CDR3 is 14 amino acids. CDR1 and CDR2 from the germline V gene are MDHEN and SYDVKM. The CDR3: CASRADWASYEQYF. CDR3 coding DNA: TGTGCCAGCAGGGCTGACTGGGCTTCCTACGAGCAGTACTTC.

This chain uses TRBV10-3 with TRBJ2-1; 8 bases match TRBD1. The CDR3 sequence is 12 residues long. CDR1 and CDR2 (germline): ENHRY, SYGVKD. Trimming took 6 bases from V and 10 from J; bases not matched to a gene: 5. In DNA form, the CDR3 reads TGTGCCATCAGCGACAGGGGAAAGGAGCAGTTCTTC. This sequence encodes CAISDRGKEQFF.

The CDR3 protein is CASSLPQGREPLHF. CDR3 nucleotides: TGTGCCAGCAGCCTTCCACAGGGTAGAGAACCCCTCCACTTT. The chain combines TRBV6-6 with TRBJ1-6; maybe TRBD1 (6 bases). CDR1 is MNHNY, CDR2 SVGAGI, per germline (reference sequence). CDR3 length: 14 residues. Trimming left V 6 bases short and J 12 bases short, with 18 bases between.

The chain recombines TRBV27 with TRBJ2-1; tentatively, D is TRBD2 (5 bases). Germline V gives CDR1 MNHEY, CDR2 SMNVEV (reference sequence). The CDR3 sequence is 13 residues long. V was cut by 2 bases and J by 16 bases, with 18 bases left in between. The chain's CDR3 is CASSLRGSLSGFF. CDR3 DNA sequence: TGTGCCAGCAGTTTAAGAGGAAGTCTAAGCGGCTTCTTC.

This clone was picked up one time. The CDR3 reads CASSLVPQVTNTEAFF. CDR3 nucleotide sequence: TGTGCCAGCAGCTTAGTCCCTCAGGTTACGAACACTGAAGCTTTCTTT. The chain uses TRBV7-6 and TRBJ1-1; D unclear. This CDR3 is built from 16 residues. V shed 1 base and J shed 1 base, with 13 bases lying between them. Per germline, CDR1 SGHVS and CDR2 FNYEAQ.

V usage is TRBV30 and J usage is TRBJ2-1; 10 positions match TRBD2. Germline V gene data show CDR1 as GTSNPN and CDR2 as SVGIG (reference sequence). The CDR3 is 15 residues long. V lost 3 bases to trimming and J lost 8 bases; unmatched junction nucleotides: 10. CDR3 region: CAWSLLAGVVDEQFF. The DNA for the CDR3 is TGTGCCTGGAGCCTTCTAGCGGGAGTTGTAGATGAGCAGTTCTTC.

The chain uses TRBV7-2 and TRBJ1-4; TRBD1 is a possible D gene (6 bases). CDR3 length: 15 residues. Germline V gene lookup returns CDR1 SGHTA and CDR2 FQGNSA. V lost 2 bases and J lost 5, with 12 bases in between. CDR3 sequence reads: CASSLRTAYNEKLFF. The CDR3 DNA sequence: TGTGCCAGCAGCTTAAGGACAGCCTACAATGAAAAACTGTTTTTT.

This rearrangement joins TRBV11-3 to TRBJ2-4; D is perhaps TRBD1 (7 bases). CDR3 length: 13 amino acids. The germline CDR1 and CDR2 sequences are SGHNT and YENEEA. The V end was cut by 3 bases, the J end by 8 bases, with 11 bases between. DNA of the CDR3: TGTGCCAGCAGCTTCAGGGGGGAGGACATTCAGTACTTC. Its protein product is CASSFRGEDIQYF.

V usage is TRBV7-9 and J usage is TRBJ1-5; D may be TRBD1 (5 bases). Germline V CDR1 and CDR2: SEHNR, FQNEAQ (reference sequence). The length of the CDR3 is 13 residues. Trimming shortened V by 4 bases and J by 10 bases, and 14 bases separated the two germline ends. CDR3 nucleotide sequence: TGTGCCAGCAGCTGGGGAAGGGACGGCCCCCAGCATTTT. This sequence encodes CASSWGRDGPQHF.

To note about this clone: This specimen includes other DNA sequences encoding the same CDR3. The V and J genes are TRBV2 and TRBJ1-5, with D hard to call. Per the germline V gene, CDR1 is SNHLY and CDR2 is FYNNEI. The CDR3 covers 13 residues. V was trimmed by 6 bases and J by 2 bases, leaving 8 bases between them. CDR3 sequence: CASRGWGNQPQHF. The DNA of the CDR3 is TGTGCCAGCAGGGGATGGGGCAATCAGCCCCAGCATTTT. Supplemented by reference TRBV2 and TRBJ1-5, the full variable domain reads EPEVTQTPSHQVTQMGQEVILRCVPISNHLYFYWYRQILGQKVEFLVSFYNNEISEKSEIFDDQFSVERPDGSNFTLKIRSTKLEDSAMYFCASRGWGNQPQHFGDGTRLSIL.

The chain carries TRBV10-3 and TRBJ2-1; TRBD1 matches at 9 bases. The germline CDR1 and CDR2 sequences are ENHRY and SYGVKD. The CDR3 consists of 14 residues. V was pared by 11 bases and J by 4 bases, with 9 bases of the junction left unmatched. CDR3 region: CAHPKGQGYNEQFF. In DNA, the CDR3 is TGTGCCCATCCTAAAGGACAGGGGTACAATGAGCAGTTCTTC.

This chain links TRBV7-6 with TRBJ1-1, with unresolved D. Germline V gene lookup returns CDR1 SGHVS and CDR2 FNYEAQ. Trimming took 1 base from V and 3 from J, leaving 15 bases between them. This CDR3 region has 16 residues. The CDR3, as DNA: TGTGCCAGCAGCTTAGGAACCTCGGGTAGTGACACTGAAGCTTTCTTT. This translates into CASSLGTSGSDTEAFF.